These 13 T cell receptor beta chains were sequenced from one sample in a study of OX40 agonist ivuxolimab in advanced cancers. Libraries were prepared by immunoSEQ multiplex PCR; TCRdb keeps only in-frame clonotypes and omits some of them. Of 80,000 or so clones detected, roughly 84% appear once; the ten largest clones hold roughly 0.35%. This material consisted of CD4+ or CD8+ T cells sorted from blood, taken in a trial of the OX40 agonist ivuxolimab. These receptors all come from an adult with an advanced solid tumor such as melanoma, head and neck, liver or kidney cancer.

The rearrangement joins TRBV18 to TRBJ2-5, with D perhaps matching TRBD1 or TRBD2 (5 bases each). The CDR3 spans 13 residues. Per germline, CDR1 KGHSH and CDR2 LQKENI. Trimming left V 5 bases short and J 2 bases short, with 9 bases between. This CDR3 is CASSSGRQETQYF. The CDR3, as DNA: TGTGCCAGCTCATCGGGACGGCAAGAGACCCAGTACTTC.

The CDR3 sequence is CASSFGWGEAFF. The CDR3 coding sequence is TGTGCCAGCAGTTTTGGTTGGGGTGAAGCTTTCTTT. The chain uses TRBV28 and TRBJ1-1; unclear D gene. V was cut by 3 bases and J by 7 bases, with 9 bases left in between. This CDR3 comprises 12 residues. From germline, CDR1 is MDHEN and CDR2 SYDVKM.

This rearrangement joins TRBV29-1 to TRBJ2-2; D might be TRBD1 (6 bases). The CDR3 sequence is 13 residues long. The germline V gene has CDR1 SQVTM and CDR2 ANQGSEA. Deletions cut 2 bases from V and 9 bases from J, with 13 bases between. This CDR3 reads CSVEITGSRELFF. The DNA for the CDR3 is TGCAGCGTTGAAATTACAGGGTCCCGGGAGCTGTTTTTT.

The chain joins TRBV5-1 to TRBJ2-5; TRBD2 aligns across 10 bases. The germline V gene has CDR1 SGHRS and CDR2 YFSETQ. J gave up 5 bases and V 4 bases, and 5 bases lay outside the gene matches. There are 14 residues in the CDR3. CDR3 nucleotides: TGCGCCAGCAGCCCCGGGACTAGCGATGAGACCCAGTACTTC. Its protein is CASSPGTSDETQYF.

The rearrangement links TRBV5-1 to TRBJ1-3; TRBD1 is a possible D gene (5 bases). CDR1 and CDR2 from the germline V gene are SGHRS and YFSETQ. Trimming removed 3 bases at V and 0 bases at J, with 10 bases between. CDR3 length: 15 residues. The CDR3 protein is CASSSGLNSGNTIYF. CDR3 sequence (DNA): TGCGCCAGCAGCTCAGGGCTGAACTCTGGAAACACCATATATTTT.

This rearrangement joins TRBV5-1 to TRBJ2-1; 11 nucleotides line up with TRBD2. Germline CDR1 is SGHRS and CDR2 is YFSETQ. CDR3 size: 15 residues. J was trimmed by 8 bases and V by 3 bases; bases with no gene match: 7. Here the CDR3 reads CASSSLAGGVDEQFF. CDR3 nucleotides: TGCGCCAGCAGCTCCCTAGCGGGAGGTGTGGATGAGCAGTTCTTC. Together with reference TRBV5-1 and TRBJ2-1, the CDR3 gives the full variable domain: KAGVTQTPRYLIKTRGQQVTLSCSPISGHRSVSWYQQTPGQGLQFLFEYFSETQRNKGNFPGRFSGRQFSNSRSEMNVSTLELGDSALYLCASSSLAGGVDEQFFGPGTRLTVL.

The gene calls are TRBV19 and TRBJ2-5; D possibly corresponds to TRBD2 (6 bases). V lost 5 bases, J lost 1 base, and 17 bases lay in between. Germline V gene lookup returns CDR1 LNHDA and CDR2 SQIVND (reference sequence). The CDR3 extends over 16 amino acids. CDR3 residues: CASSYSGVAAQETQYF. CDR3 nucleotide sequence: TGTGCCAGTAGTTATTCGGGGGTAGCGGCCCAAGAGACCCAGTACTTC.

The V gene is TRBV19, the J gene TRBJ2-3, with TRBD2 identical over 12 bases. Trimming at V came to 2 bases and at J to 2 bases, leaving 5 bases not matched to a gene. The CDR3 has 17 amino acids. Per the germline V gene, CDR1 is LNHDA and CDR2 is SQIVND (reference sequence). The CDR3 spells CASSIRLAGDFTDTQYF. CDR3 bases: TGTGCCAGTAGTATAAGACTAGCGGGGGACTTCACAGATACGCAGTATTTT.

This chain joins TRBV5-6 and TRBJ1-1; TRBD1 matches 8 bases. Germline V gives CDR1 SGHDT, CDR2 YYEEEE. CDR3 size: 13 residues. V was pared by 4 bases and J by 4 bases, with 3 bases of the junction left unmatched. Here the CDR3 DNA reads TGTGCCAGCAGCCATACAGGGGGCACTGAAGCTTTCTTT. Translated, it gives CASSHTGGTEAFF. Drawing the rest from reference TRBV5-6 and TRBJ1-1, the complete variable domain is DAGVTQSPTHLIKTRGQQVTLRCSPKSGHDTVSWYQQALGQGPQFIFQYYEEEERQRGNFPDRFSGHQFPNYSSELNVNALLLGDSALYLCASSHTGGTEAFFGQGTRLTVV.

This chain uses TRBV20-1 with TRBJ2-5, with D perhaps TRBD2 (5 bases). The CDR3 runs 11 residues. Looked up from germline, CDR1 is DFQATT and CDR2 is SNEGSKA (reference sequence). V was cut by 5 bases and J by 5 bases, with 9 bases left in between. The CDR3 DNA is TGCAGTGCTGGCGGGTGGGAGACCCAGTACTTC. Translating gives CSAGGWETQYF.

This chain uses TRBV9 with TRBJ2-5; D not resolved. Trimming shortened V by 0 bases and J by 5 bases, and 8 bases separated the two germline ends. The CDR3 length is 13 residues. The germline gives CDR1 SGDLS, CDR2 YYNGEE. The CDR3 reads CASSVDESETQYF. The CDR3 DNA sequence: TGTGCCAGCAGCGTAGATGAGTCCGAGACCCAGTACTTC.

The genes are TRBV6-6 and TRBJ1-2, with D unclear. CDR3 length: 14 residues. The V and J ends lost 6 bases and 2 bases respectively, with 13 bases between them. Germline V CDR1 and CDR2: MNHNY, SVGAGI (reference sequence). CDR3 nucleotides: TGTGCCAGCAGGCCAGTCCAGCGGAACTATGGCTACACCTTC. It encodes CASRPVQRNYGYTF.

CDR3 DNA: TGTGCCAGCAAGGAAGGGGGAGCCCTATCCTACGAGCAGTACTTC. It yields the protein CASKEGGALSYEQYF. This sequence joins TRBV5-4 and TRBJ2-7; D is possibly TRBD1 (6 bases). V was trimmed by 6 bases and J by 1 base, leaving 17 bases between them. The germline CDR1 and CDR2 sequences are SGHNT and YYREEE (reference sequence). The CDR3 is 15 residues long.